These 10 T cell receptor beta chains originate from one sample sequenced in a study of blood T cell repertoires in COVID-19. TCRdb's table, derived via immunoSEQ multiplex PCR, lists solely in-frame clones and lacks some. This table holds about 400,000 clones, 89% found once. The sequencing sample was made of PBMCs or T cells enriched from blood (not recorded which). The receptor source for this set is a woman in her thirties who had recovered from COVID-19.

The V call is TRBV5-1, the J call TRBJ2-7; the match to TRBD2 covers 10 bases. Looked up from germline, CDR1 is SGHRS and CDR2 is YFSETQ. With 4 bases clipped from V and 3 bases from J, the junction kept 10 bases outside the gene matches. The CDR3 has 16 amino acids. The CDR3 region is CASSPGSGRQVYEQYF. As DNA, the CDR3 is TGCGCCAGCAGCCCCGGTAGCGGGAGGCAAGTCTACGAGCAGTACTTC.

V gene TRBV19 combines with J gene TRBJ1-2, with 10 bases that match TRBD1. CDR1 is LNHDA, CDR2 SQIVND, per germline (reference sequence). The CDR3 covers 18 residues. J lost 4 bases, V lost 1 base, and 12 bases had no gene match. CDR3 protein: CASSIGAGTGAFGYGYTF. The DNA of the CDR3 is TGTGCCAGTAGTATAGGCGCCGGGACAGGGGCTTTTGGCTATGGCTACACCTTC.

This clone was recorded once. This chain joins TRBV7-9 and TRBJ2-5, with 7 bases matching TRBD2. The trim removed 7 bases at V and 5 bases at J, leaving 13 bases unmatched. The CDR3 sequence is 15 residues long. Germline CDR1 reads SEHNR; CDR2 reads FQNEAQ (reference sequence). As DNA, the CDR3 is TGTGCCAGCACCACCGGGACTACCTATTTTGAGACCCAGTACTTC. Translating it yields CASTTGTTYFETQYF.

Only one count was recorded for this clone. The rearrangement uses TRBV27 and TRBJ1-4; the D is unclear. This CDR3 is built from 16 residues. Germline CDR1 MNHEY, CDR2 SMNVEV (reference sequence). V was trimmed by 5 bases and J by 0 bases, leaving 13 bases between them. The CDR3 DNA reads TGTGCCAGCAGTCTGGTTAAGACTGCAACTAATGAAAAACTGTTTTTT. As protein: CASSLVKTATNEKLFF.

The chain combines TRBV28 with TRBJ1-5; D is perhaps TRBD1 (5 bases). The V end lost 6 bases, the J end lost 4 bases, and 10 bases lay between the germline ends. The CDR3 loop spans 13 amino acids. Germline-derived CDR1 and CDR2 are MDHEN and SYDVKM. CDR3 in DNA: TGTGCCAGCAGGGACAACCGGAATCAGCCCCAGCATTTT. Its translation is CASRDNRNQPQHF.

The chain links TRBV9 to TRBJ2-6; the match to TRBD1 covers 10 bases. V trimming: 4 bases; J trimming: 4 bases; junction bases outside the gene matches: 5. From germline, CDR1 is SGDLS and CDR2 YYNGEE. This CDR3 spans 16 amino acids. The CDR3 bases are TGTGCCAGCAGCAGACAGGGGGCGCTGGGGGCCAACGTCCTGACTTTC. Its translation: CASSRQGALGANVLTF.

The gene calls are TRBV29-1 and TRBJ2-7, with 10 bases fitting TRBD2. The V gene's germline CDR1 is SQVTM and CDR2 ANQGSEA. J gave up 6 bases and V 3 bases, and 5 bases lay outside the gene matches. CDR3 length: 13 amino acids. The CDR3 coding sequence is TGCAGCGTTGATAAACTAGCGGGAACCGAGCAGTACTTC. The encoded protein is CSVDKLAGTEQYF.

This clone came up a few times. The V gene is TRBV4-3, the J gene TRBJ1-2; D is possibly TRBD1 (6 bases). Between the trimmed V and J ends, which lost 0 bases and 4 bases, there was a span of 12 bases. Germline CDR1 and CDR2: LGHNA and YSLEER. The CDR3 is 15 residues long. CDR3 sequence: CASSQELGTIYGYTF. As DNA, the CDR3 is TGCGCCAGCAGCCAAGAGCTGGGGACAATCTATGGCTACACCTTC.

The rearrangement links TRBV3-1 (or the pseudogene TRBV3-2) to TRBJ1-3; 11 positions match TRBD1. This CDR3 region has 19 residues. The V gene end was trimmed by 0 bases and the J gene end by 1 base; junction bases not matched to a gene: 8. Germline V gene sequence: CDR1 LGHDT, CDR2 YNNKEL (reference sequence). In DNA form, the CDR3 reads TGTGCCAGCAGCCAAGAACACCCCCGGGACAGGGGGTCTGGAAACACCATATATTTT. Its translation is CASSQEHPRDRGSGNTIYF.

CDR3 nucleotide sequence: TGTGCCAGCAGTTACTTCGACGAGCAGTACTTC. Translating gives CASSYFDEQYF. The chain joins TRBV6-5 to TRBJ2-7; D gene ambiguous. The CDR3 runs to 11 residues. Trimming took off 1 base at V and 5 bases at J, with 3 bases between the two ends. Germline CDR1 and CDR2: MNHEY and SVGAGI.